Following are 12 T cell receptor beta chains from one sample sequenced in a study of blood T cell repertoires in COVID-19. Repertoires were generated with immunoSEQ multiplex PCR, while TCRdb's copy carries only in-frame clones and drops some. Here the sample spans some 170,000 clones, roughly nine tenths being singletons. Sequenced material: PBMCs or T cells enriched from blood (not recorded which). Receptor source: a human donor with acute COVID-19. The donor label of this sample is uncertain.

The CDR3 protein is CASSLTGSDYGYTF. DNA for the CDR3: TGCGCCAGCAGCTTGACAGGGTCCGACTATGGCTACACCTTC. The chain carries TRBV5-1 and TRBJ1-2; D may be TRBD1 (6 bases). Germline assignment: CDR1 SGHRS and CDR2 YFSETQ. The CDR3 is 14 residues long. The V and J ends lost 1 base and 3 bases respectively, with 10 bases between them.

The V call is TRBV19, the J call TRBJ1-2, with D perhaps matching TRBD1 (6 bases). Trimming left V 4 bases short and J 7 bases short, with 16 bases between. Germline-derived CDR1 and CDR2 are LNHDA and SQIVND (reference sequence). The CDR3 is 14 amino acids. DNA for the CDR3: TGTGCCAGTAGTACTGGGGACAACTTTTCTGGCTACACCTTC. Protein product: CASSTGDNFSGYTF.

This chain joins TRBV7-8 and TRBJ2-7; 9 positions match TRBD1. V dropped 4 bases and J dropped 1; count of bases not matched to a gene: 11. CDR1 and CDR2 (germline): SGHVS, FQNEAQ. CDR3 length: 17 residues. CDR3 region: CASSSPSGTGISYEQYF. Written as DNA, the CDR3 is TGTGCCAGCAGCTCCCCATCCGGGACAGGGATTTCCTACGAGCAGTACTTC.

In its sample, this clone was seen once. The chain joins TRBV11-3 to TRBJ2-1, with D tentatively TRBD2 (6 bases). In germline, CDR1 is SGHNT, CDR2 YENEEA. V lost 4 bases, J lost 4 bases, and 11 bases lay in between. The CDR3 sequence is 14 residues long. CDR3 sequence reads: CASSSTGVYNEQFF. The CDR3 DNA is TGTGCCAGCAGCTCTACGGGGGTATACAATGAGCAGTTCTTC.

This rearrangement joins TRBV28 to TRBJ1-1; the D is unclear. CDR3 length: 13 amino acids. Trimming removed 3 bases from V and 9 bases from J, with 14 bases in between. Germline V lookup: CDR1 MDHEN, CDR2 SYDVKM. CDR3 region: CASSLGGREKAFF. The CDR3 bases are TGTGCCAGCAGTTTGGGTGGCCGGGAGAAAGCTTTCTTT.

This clone has just one count. This chain uses TRBV5-6 with TRBJ1-2, with a weak D call TRBD1 (5 bases). Looked up from germline, CDR1 is SGHDT and CDR2 is YYEEEE. CDR3 size: 13 residues. The ends were cut back, 0 bases at V and 8 bases at J, with 11 bases in the middle. The CDR3 nucleotides are TGTGCCAGCAGCTTGGGAGGGACTGGGGGCTACACCTTC. Its translation is CASSLGGTGGYTF. Variable domain in full (rest from reference TRBV5-6 and TRBJ1-2): DAGVTQSPTHLIKTRGQQVTLRCSPKSGHDTVSWYQQALGQGPQFIFQYYEEEERQRGNFPDRFSGHQFPNYSSELNVNALLLGDSALYLCASSLGGTGGYTFGSGTRLTVV.

The chain employs TRBV4-1 and TRBJ1-1, with 7 bases identical to TRBD1. CDR1 is MGHRA and CDR2 is YSYEKL in the germline V gene. The CDR3 extends over 15 amino acids. The V and J ends lost 0 bases and 4 bases, in that order; junction bases with no gene match: 5. The CDR3 is CASSQDFRGSTEAFF. The CDR3 coding sequence is TGCGCCAGCAGCCAAGATTTCAGGGGGAGCACTGAAGCTTTCTTT.

The chain employs TRBV15 and TRBJ2-4; possibly TRBD1 for D (5 bases). This CDR3 comprises 12 residues. Germline V gene data show CDR1 as LNHNV and CDR2 as YYDKDF (reference sequence). Trimming stripped 3 bases from V and 13 bases from J, with 13 bases between. CDR3 bases: TGTGCCACCAGCAGTGGCGACAGTCCCCAGTACTTC. It codes for CATSSGDSPQYF.

The chain carries TRBV6-5 and TRBJ2-7; 7 positions agree with TRBD2. CDR3 size: 14 residues. Germline trimming cut 3 bases from V and 3 bases from J; bases unmatched to any gene: 5. The germline CDR1 and CDR2 sequences are MNHEY and SVGAGI. As DNA, the CDR3 is TGTGCCAGCAGTTATTGGGAGGGAGGCTACGAGCAGTACTTC. Amino acids: CASSYWEGGYEQYF.

V is TRBV9 and J is TRBJ1-2, with TRBD1 matching 8 bases. Germline assignment: CDR1 SGDLS and CDR2 YYNGEE. There are 14 residues in the CDR3. V shed 4 bases, J shed 4 bases, and the junction held 6 bases outside the gene matches. The CDR3 nucleotides read TGTGCCAGCAGCCCCAGGGACAGGACCTATGGCTACACCTTC. Protein sequence: CASSPRDRTYGYTF.

The rearrangement uses TRBV24-1 and TRBJ2-3; D might be TRBD2 (6 bases). The V end lost 4 bases, the J end lost 6 bases, and 16 bases lay between the germline ends. In germline, CDR1 is KGHDR, CDR2 SFDVKD. CDR3 length: 15 residues. CDR3 coding DNA: TGTGCCACCAGTGAACCGGGACTCGGCAGGGATACGCAGTATTTT. This sequence encodes CATSEPGLGRDTQYF.

The chain links TRBV2 to TRBJ1-3, with TRBD1 identical over 9 bases. CDR3 length: 16 amino acids. Germline V gene data show CDR1 as SNHLY and CDR2 as FYNNEI. The J segment lost 1 base and the V segment lost 6 bases, leaving 7 bases of the junction unmatched. The CDR3 spells CASRLTGGRSGNTIYF. DNA of the CDR3: TGTGCCAGCAGGCTTACAGGGGGCCGATCTGGAAACACCATATATTTT.